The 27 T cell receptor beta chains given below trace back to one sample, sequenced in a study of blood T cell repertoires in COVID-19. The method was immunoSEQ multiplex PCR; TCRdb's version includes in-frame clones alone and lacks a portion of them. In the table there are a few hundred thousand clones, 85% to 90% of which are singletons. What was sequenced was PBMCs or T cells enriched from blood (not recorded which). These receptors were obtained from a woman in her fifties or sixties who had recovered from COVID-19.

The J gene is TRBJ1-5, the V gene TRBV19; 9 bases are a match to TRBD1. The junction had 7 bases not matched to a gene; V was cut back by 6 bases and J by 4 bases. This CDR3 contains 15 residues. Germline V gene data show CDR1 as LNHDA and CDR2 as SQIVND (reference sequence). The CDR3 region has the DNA TGTGCCAGTAGCGTAGGGACAGGGATAAATCAGCCCCAGCATTTT. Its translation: CASSVGTGINQPQHF. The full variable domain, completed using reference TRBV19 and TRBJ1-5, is DGGITQSPKYLFRKEGQNVTLSCEQNLNHDAMYWYRQDPGQGLRLIYYSQIVNDFQKGDIAEGYSVSREKKESFPLTVTSAQKNPTAFYLCASSVGTGINQPQHFGDGTRLSIL.

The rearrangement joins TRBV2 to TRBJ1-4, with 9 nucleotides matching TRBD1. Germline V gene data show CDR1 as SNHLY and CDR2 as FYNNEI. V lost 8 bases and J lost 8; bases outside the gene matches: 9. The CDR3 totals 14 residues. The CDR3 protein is CASRQGTGSEKLFF. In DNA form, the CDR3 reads TGTGCCAGCCGCCAGGGGACAGGGTCGGAAAAACTGTTTTTT.

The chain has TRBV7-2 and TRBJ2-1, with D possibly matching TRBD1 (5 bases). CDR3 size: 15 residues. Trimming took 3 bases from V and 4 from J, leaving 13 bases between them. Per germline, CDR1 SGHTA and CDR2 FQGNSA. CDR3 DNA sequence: TGTGCCAGCAGCTTTAGACAGCCTCCTTACAATGAGCAGTTCTTC. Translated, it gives CASSFRQPPYNEQFF.

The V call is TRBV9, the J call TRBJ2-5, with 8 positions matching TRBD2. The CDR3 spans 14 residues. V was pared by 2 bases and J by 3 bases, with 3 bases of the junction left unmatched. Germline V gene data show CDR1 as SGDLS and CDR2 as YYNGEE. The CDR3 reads CASSVTGGKETQYF. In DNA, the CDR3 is TGTGCCAGCAGCGTCACGGGGGGGAAAGAGACCCAGTACTTC.

The CDR3 spells CSVALTGVFGTGELFF. The CDR3 DNA reads as TGCAGCGTTGCACTGACAGGGGTTTTTGGCACCGGGGAGCTGTTTTTT. The V gene is TRBV29-1, the J gene TRBJ2-2, with TRBD1 matching over 8 bases. CDR1 and CDR2 from the germline V gene are SQVTM and ANQGSEA. Trimming at V came to 4 bases and at J to 4 bases, leaving 11 bases not matched to a gene. The length of the CDR3 is 16 residues.

The CDR3 DNA reads as TGTGCCACCAGTGATGTTTGGGGAGGGGGGGAGACCCAGTACTTC. Translated, it gives CATSDVWGGGETQYF. V and J are TRBV24-1 and TRBJ2-5, with D maybe TRBD2 (7 bases). The V gene's germline CDR1 is KGHDR and CDR2 SFDVKD. Deletions cut 3 bases from V and 5 bases from J, with 15 bases between. The CDR3 runs to 15 residues.

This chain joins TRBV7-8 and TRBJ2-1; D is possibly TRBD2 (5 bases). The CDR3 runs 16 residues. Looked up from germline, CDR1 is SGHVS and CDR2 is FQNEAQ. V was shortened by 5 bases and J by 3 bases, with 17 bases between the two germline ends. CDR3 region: CASSQSMQAGYNEQFF. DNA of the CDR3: TGTGCCAGCAGCCAATCGATGCAGGCGGGCTACAATGAGCAGTTCTTC.

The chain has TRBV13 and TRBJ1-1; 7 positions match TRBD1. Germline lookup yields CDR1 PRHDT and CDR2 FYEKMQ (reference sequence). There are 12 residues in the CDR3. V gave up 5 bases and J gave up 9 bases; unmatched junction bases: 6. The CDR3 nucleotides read TGTGCCAGCAGCGATAAGACAGGGAAAGCTTTCTTT. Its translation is CASSDKTGKAFF.

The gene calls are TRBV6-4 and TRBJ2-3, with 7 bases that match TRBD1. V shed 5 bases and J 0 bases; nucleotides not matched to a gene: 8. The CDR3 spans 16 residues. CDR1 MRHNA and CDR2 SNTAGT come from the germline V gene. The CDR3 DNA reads TGTGCCAGCAGTCCGACAGGGATTCTTAGCACAGATACGCAGTATTTT. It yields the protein CASSPTGILSTDTQYF.

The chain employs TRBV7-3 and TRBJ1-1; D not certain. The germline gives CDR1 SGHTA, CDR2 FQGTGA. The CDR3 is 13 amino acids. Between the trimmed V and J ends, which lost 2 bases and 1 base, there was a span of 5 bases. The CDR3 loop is CASSLEQNTEAFF. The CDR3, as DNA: TGTGCCAGCAGCTTAGAACAGAACACTGAAGCTTTCTTT.

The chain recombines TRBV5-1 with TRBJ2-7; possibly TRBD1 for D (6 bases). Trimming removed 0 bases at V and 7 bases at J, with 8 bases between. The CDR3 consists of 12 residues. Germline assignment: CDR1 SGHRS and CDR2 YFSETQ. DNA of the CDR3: TGCGCCAGCAGCTTGGAGGGGGAAGAGCAGTACTTC. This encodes CASSLEGEEQYF.

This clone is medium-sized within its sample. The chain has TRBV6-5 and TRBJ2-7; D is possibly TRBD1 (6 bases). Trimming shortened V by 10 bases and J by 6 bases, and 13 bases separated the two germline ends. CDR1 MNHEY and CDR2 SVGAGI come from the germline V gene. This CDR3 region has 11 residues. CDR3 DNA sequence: TGTGCCACCTTGACAGGTCCCGAGCAGTACTTC. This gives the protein CATLTGPEQYF.

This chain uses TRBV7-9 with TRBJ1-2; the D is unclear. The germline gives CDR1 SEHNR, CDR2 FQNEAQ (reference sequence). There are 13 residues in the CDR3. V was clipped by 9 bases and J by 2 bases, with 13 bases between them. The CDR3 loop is CASTRYGNYGYTF. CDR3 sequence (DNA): TGTGCCAGTACACGATATGGCAACTATGGCTACACCTTC.

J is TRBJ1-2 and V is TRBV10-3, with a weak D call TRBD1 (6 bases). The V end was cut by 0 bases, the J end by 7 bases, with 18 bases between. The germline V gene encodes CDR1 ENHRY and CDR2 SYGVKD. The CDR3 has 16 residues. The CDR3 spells CAISESRTRQAAGYTF. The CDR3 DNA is TGTGCCATCAGTGAGTCGCGAACAAGACAGGCCGCTGGCTACACCTTC.

The CDR3: CATSGVNSNQPQHF. The CDR3, as DNA: TGTGCCACCTCCGGGGTTAATAGCAATCAGCCCCAGCATTTT. The chain uses TRBV2 and TRBJ1-5; no reliable D call. The CDR3 is 14 amino acids. The V gene's germline CDR1 is SNHLY and CDR2 FYNNEI. The V gene lost 10 bases and the J gene lost 0 bases, with 13 bases spanning the gap. Variable domain in full (rest from reference TRBV2 and TRBJ1-5): EPEVTQTPSHQVTQMGQEVILRCVPISNHLYFYWYRQILGQKVEFLVSFYNNEISEKSEIFDDQFSVERPDGSNFTLKIRSTKLEDSAMYFCATSGVNSNQPQHFGDGTRLSIL.

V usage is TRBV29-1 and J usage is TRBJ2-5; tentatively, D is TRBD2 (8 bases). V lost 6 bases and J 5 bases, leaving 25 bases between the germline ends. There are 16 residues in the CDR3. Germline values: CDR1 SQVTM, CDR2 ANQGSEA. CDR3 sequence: CSVYPLRGDRGETQYF. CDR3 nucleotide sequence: TGCAGCGTCTACCCTCTGCGGGGGGACAGAGGGGAGACCCAGTACTTC.

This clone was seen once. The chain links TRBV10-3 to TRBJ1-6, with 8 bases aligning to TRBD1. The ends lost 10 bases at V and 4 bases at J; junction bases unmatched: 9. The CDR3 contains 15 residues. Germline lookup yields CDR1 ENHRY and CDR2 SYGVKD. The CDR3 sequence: CATQQGDGYNSPLHF. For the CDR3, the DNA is TGTGCCACCCAACAGGGGGATGGATATAATTCACCCCTCCACTTT.

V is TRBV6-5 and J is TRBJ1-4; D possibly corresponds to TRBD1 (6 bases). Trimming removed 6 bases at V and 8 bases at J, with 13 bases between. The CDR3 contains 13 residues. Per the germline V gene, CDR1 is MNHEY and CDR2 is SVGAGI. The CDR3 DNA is TGTGCCAGCAGGAATACCGGGACAGAAAAACTGTTTTTT. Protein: CASRNTGTEKLFF.

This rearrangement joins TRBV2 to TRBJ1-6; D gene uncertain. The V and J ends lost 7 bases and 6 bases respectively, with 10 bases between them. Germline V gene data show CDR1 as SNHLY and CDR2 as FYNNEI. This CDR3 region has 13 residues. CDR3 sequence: CASTRRLNSPLHF. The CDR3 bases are TGTGCCAGCACACGCAGACTTAATTCACCCCTCCACTTT.

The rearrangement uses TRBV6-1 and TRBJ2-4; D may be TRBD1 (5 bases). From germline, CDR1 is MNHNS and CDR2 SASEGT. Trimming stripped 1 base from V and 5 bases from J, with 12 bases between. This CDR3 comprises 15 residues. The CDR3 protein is CASSEGGRTQNIQYF. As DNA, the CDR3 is TGTGCCAGCAGTGAAGGGGGCCGGACCCAAAACATTCAGTACTTC.

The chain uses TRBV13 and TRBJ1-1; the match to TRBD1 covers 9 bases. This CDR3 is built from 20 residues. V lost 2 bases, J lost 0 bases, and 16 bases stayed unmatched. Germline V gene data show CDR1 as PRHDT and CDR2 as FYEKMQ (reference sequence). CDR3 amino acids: CASSLILTGTGRLMNTEAFF. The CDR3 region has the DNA TGTGCCAGCAGCTTAATTTTAACCGGGACAGGGAGACTTATGAACACTGAAGCTTTCTTT.

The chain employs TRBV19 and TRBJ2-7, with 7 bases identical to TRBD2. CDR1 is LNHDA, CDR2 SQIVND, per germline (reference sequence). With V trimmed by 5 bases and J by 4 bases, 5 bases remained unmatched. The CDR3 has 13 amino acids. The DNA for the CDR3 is TGTGCCAGTAGTGAGCGGGGCGTTTACGAGCAGTACTTC. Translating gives CASSERGVYEQYF. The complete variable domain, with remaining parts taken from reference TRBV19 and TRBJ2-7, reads DGGITQSPKYLFRKEGQNVTLSCEQNLNHDAMYWYRQDPGQGLRLIYYSQIVNDFQKGDIAEGYSVSREKKESFPLTVTSAQKNPTAFYLCASSERGVYEQYFGPGTRLTVT.

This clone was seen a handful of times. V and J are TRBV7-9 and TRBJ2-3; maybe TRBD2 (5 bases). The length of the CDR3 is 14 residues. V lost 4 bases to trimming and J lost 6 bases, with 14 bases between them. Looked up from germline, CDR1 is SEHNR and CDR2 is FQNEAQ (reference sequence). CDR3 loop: CASSYSSPGDTQYF. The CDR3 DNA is TGTGCCAGCAGCTACTCCTCTCCGGGGGATACGCAGTATTTT.

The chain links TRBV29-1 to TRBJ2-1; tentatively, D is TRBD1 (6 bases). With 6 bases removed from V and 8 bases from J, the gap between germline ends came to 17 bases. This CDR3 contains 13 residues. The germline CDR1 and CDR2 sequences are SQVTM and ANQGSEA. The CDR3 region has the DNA TGCAGCGTCAGGGGCAGGTTGGGGGATGAGCAGTTCTTC. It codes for CSVRGRLGDEQFF.

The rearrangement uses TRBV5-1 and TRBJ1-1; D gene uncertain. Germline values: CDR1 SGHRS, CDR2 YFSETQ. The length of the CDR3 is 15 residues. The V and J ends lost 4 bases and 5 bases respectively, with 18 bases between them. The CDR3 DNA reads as TGCGCCAGCAGCCCGGCAGGCGGGTTGCGGACTGAAGCTTTCTTT. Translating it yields CASSPAGGLRTEAFF.

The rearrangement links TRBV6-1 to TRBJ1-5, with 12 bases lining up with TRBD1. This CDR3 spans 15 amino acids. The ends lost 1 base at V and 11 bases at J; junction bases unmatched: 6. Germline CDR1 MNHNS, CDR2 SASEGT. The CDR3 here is CASSEEGQGARAQHF. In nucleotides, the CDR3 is TGTGCCAGCAGTGAAGAGGGACAGGGGGCGAGGGCCCAGCATTTT.

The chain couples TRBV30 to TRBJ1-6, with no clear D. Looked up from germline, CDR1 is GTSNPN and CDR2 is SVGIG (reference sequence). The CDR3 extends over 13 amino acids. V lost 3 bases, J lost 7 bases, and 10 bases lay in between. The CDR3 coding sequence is TGTGCCTGGAGCCCGAGGGCGAATTCACCCCTCCACTTT. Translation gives CAWSPRANSPLHF.